This T cell receptor beta chain emerged from a study of PD-L1 blockade in urothelial cancer. Measured with immunoSEQ multiplex PCR; TCRdb has only the in-frame clones, and not every one. The sample carries under 100,000 clones, nearly 90% recorded once. V dropped 5 bases and J dropped 6; count of bases not matched to a gene: 6. The CDR3 spans 14 residues. Per the germline V gene, CDR1 is LNHNV and CDR2 is YYDKDF (reference sequence). Time point specified: pretreatment peripheral blood. The sequencing here drew on PBMCs, taken around atezolizumab (anti-PD-L1) treatment. The chain joins TRBV15 to TRBJ2-1, with 8 nucleotides matching TRBD2. This TCR was recovered from a man in his 60s with urothelial cancer. The CDR3 sequence: CATSDPSGSNEQFF. Here the CDR3 DNA reads TGTGCCACCAGCGACCCCAGCGGGAGCAATGAGCAGTTCTTC.